Here is one T cell receptor beta chain with its context. It was via CD45RO/CCR7/CD25/CD127/CD95/CD27 that CD4+ naive, central memory, regulatory and stem cell-like memory cells were sorted. Trimming removed 4 bases at V and 9 bases at J, with 13 bases between. This CDR3 is built from 13 residues. Per the germline V gene, CDR1 is SGHTA and CDR2 is FQGNSA. This entry comes from a study of beta chain features in type 1 diabetes. Across the study: The patients were much like the healthy donors in age, gender and cell yields.

cDNA synthesis used the whole RNA isolate, giving expressed TCRB sequences. An average approximately 3.7 million reads came from naive, central memory and regulatory T cell samples. Assay used: immunoSEQ multiplex PCR; TCRdb lists only in-frame clones, some missing. This table has hundreds of thousands of clones, 15% to 17% appearing once. This chain links TRBV7-2 with TRBJ1-5; D remains unclear. Source material: naive CD4+ T cells from blood. The sequence came from a man between 18 and 35 years old in good health. The CDR3 is CASSSEDLMPQHF. In DNA, the CDR3 is TGTGCCAGCAGCTCCGAGGACCTGATGCCCCAGCATTTT.